The 29 T cell receptor beta chains presented below share a single source sample, sequenced in a study of blood T cell repertoires in COVID-19. Using immunoSEQ multiplex PCR, the repertoire was profiled, and TCRdb retains in-frame clones only, with some absent. The sample contains hundreds of thousands of clones, approximately 87% of which appear only once. Sequenced input: peripheral blood. These receptors originate from a woman aged 50 to 65 who had recovered from COVID-19.

The chain recombines TRBV28 with TRBJ1-4; perhaps TRBD1 as D (6 bases). The CDR3 spans 14 residues. The germline V gene encodes CDR1 MDHEN and CDR2 SYDVKM. Trimming pared 1 base from V and 7 bases from J, leaving 10 bases between. DNA of the CDR3: TGTGCCAGCAGTTTATTCGGGGGGCGTGAAAAACTGTTTTTT. It yields the protein CASSLFGGREKLFF.

The chain combines TRBV5-1 with TRBJ1-4; TRBD1 agrees at 8 bases. Germline lookup yields CDR1 SGHRS and CDR2 YFSETQ. This CDR3 is 15 amino acids long. The J segment lost 8 bases and the V segment lost 4 bases, leaving 10 bases of the junction unmatched. DNA of the CDR3: TGCGCCAGCAGCCCATCGACAGGGGTGGGGGAAAAACTGTTTTTT. It translates to CASSPSTGVGEKLFF.

The rearrangement uses TRBV29-1 and TRBJ2-3; tentative D call: TRBD2 (6 bases). V was cut by 7 bases and J by 6 bases, with 14 bases left in between. This CDR3 contains 12 residues. Germline V CDR1 and CDR2: SQVTM, ANQGSEA. CDR3 loop: CSAGGFGDTQYF. The CDR3 nucleotides read TGCAGCGCCGGGGGTTTTGGGGATACGCAGTATTTT.

The genes are TRBV7-2 and TRBJ2-7; the D gene is possibly TRBD2 (6 bases). Trimming cost V 7 bases and J 7 bases, with 23 bases left between them. CDR3 size: 15 residues. Per germline, CDR1 SGHTA and CDR2 FQGNSA. The CDR3 protein is CASNPGGRSIEEQYF. CDR3 coding DNA: TGTGCCAGCAATCCAGGAGGGCGGAGTATAGAGGAGCAGTACTTC.

The chain carries TRBV10-2 and TRBJ2-7, with no clear D. The CDR3 spans 14 residues. Per the germline V gene, CDR1 is WSHSY and CDR2 is SAAADI. Trimming stripped 3 bases from V and 0 bases from J, with 9 bases between. As DNA, the CDR3 is TGCGCCAGCAGTGAACCAGATTACTCCTACGAGCAGTACTTC. Amino acids: CASSEPDYSYEQYF.

V and J are TRBV3-1 (or the pseudogene TRBV3-2) and TRBJ2-1; 14 nucleotides line up with TRBD2. Germline trimming cut 0 bases from V and 10 bases from J; bases unmatched to any gene: 8. Germline CDR1 is LGHDT and CDR2 is YNNKEL (reference sequence). This CDR3 is 17 amino acids long. This CDR3 is CASSQETSGGAYREQFF. As DNA, the CDR3 is TGTGCCAGCAGCCAAGAGACTAGCGGGGGGGCTTATAGGGAGCAGTTCTTC.

J is TRBJ1-2 and V is TRBV18; D is unresolved. V lost 1 base and J 6 bases, leaving 9 bases between the germline ends. CDR1 and CDR2 (germline): KGHSH, LQKENI. The CDR3 is 13 amino acids. This CDR3 is CASSPLLTDGYTF. The CDR3 nucleotides are TGTGCCAGCTCACCACTACTTACGGATGGCTACACCTTC.

The rearrangement joins TRBV7-9 to TRBJ2-2; TRBD2 is a possible D gene (6 bases). The V end lost 2 bases, the J end lost 5 bases, and 9 bases lay between the germline ends. CDR1 SEHNR and CDR2 FQNEAQ come from the germline V gene (reference sequence). The CDR3 is made up of 14 amino acids. The CDR3 nucleotides read TGTGCCAGCAGCTTAATCGGAGGGACCGGGGAGCTGTTTTTT. Translated, it gives CASSLIGGTGELFF.

This clone was detected only a few times. The gene calls are TRBV27 and TRBJ2-7; 10 bases line up with TRBD2. The length of the CDR3 is 17 residues. Per the germline V gene, CDR1 is MNHEY and CDR2 is SMNVEV (reference sequence). Trimming took 5 bases from V and 4 from J; bases not matched to a gene: 14. The CDR3 loop reads CASSPQGVASGSYEQYF. The CDR3 nucleotides read TGTGCCAGCAGTCCCCAGGGGGTGGCTAGCGGGAGTTACGAGCAGTACTTC.

The genes are TRBV30 and TRBJ2-7; TRBD2 matches 12 bases. The CDR3 consists of 13 residues. The V gene's germline CDR1 is GTSNPN and CDR2 SVGIG (reference sequence). Losses at the gene ends were 7 bases for V and 1 base for J; bases not matched to a gene: 2. CDR3 coding DNA: TGTGCCTTGACTAGCGGGGGTTCCTACGAGCAGTACTTC. Translating it yields CALTSGGSYEQYF. Variable domain in full (rest from reference TRBV30 and TRBJ2-7): SQTIHQWPATLVQPVGSPLSLECTVEGTSNPNLYWYRQAAGRGLQLLFYSVGIGQISSEVPQNLSASRPQDRQFILSSKKLLLSDSGFYLCALTSGGSYEQYFGPGTRLTVT.

This clone has just a few counts. This chain joins TRBV5-1 and TRBJ2-1; a weak D match, TRBD1 (6 bases). Germline CDR1 is SGHRS and CDR2 is YFSETQ. This CDR3 spans 15 amino acids. Trimming removed 3 bases from V and 3 bases from J, with 13 bases in between. CDR3 in amino acids: CASSYPRTDYNEQFF. Here the CDR3 DNA reads TGCGCCAGCAGCTACCCGCGGACAGACTACAATGAGCAGTTCTTC.

The chain links TRBV7-2 to TRBJ2-7, with 7 nucleotides matching TRBD1. CDR1 and CDR2 (germline): SGHTA, FQGNSA. Trimming cost V 1 base and J 2 bases; bases outside gene matches: 8. The CDR3 covers 16 residues. The CDR3 reads CASSLGPPQGAYEQYF. The CDR3 DNA reads as TGTGCCAGCAGCTTAGGGCCCCCCCAGGGGGCCTACGAGCAGTACTTC. Using reference TRBV7-2 and TRBJ2-7 for the parts outside the CDR3, the full variable domain is GAGVSQSPSNKVTEKGKDVELRCDPISGHTALYWYRQSLGQGLEFLIYFQGNSAPDKSGLPSDRFSAERTGGSVSTLTIQRTQQEDSAVYLCASSLGPPQGAYEQYFGPGTRLTVT.

CDR3 coding DNA: TGTGCCAGCAGCGAGGGCTCCGAGCAGTACTTC. Its translation: CASSEGSEQYF. The gene calls are TRBV6-5 and TRBJ2-7, with D tentatively TRBD2 (5 bases). V gave up 6 bases and J gave up 6 bases, with 9 bases separating them. The CDR3 is 11 residues long. Looked up from germline, CDR1 is MNHEY and CDR2 is SVGAGI.

V gene TRBV6-6 combines with J gene TRBJ1-3; D is unresolved. Germline V gives CDR1 MNHNY, CDR2 SVGAGI (reference sequence). This CDR3 is 15 amino acids long. The ends were cut back, 0 bases at V and 0 bases at J, with 6 bases in the middle. In DNA form, the CDR3 reads TGTGCCAGCAGTTACTCGCCGGGCTCTGGAAACACCATATATTTT. It translates to CASSYSPGSGNTIYF.

The chain joins TRBV7-2 to TRBJ2-7; 11 positions match TRBD2. Germline V CDR1 and CDR2: SGHTA, FQGNSA. The CDR3 loop spans 15 amino acids. V lost 6 bases, J lost 4 bases, and 8 bases stayed unmatched. The CDR3 sequence: CASRNVSGGEYEQYF. CDR3 sequence (DNA): TGTGCCAGCAGGAACGTTAGCGGGGGGGAATACGAGCAGTACTTC.

This chain connects TRBV6-2 or TRBV6-3 to TRBJ2-1, with D perhaps matching TRBD2 (6 bases). Trimming left V 4 bases short and J 2 bases short, with 21 bases between. The CDR3 is 18 amino acids. CDR1 is MNHEY and CDR2 is SVGEGT in the germline V gene. CDR3 amino acids: CASSSPSAAGTPYNEQFF. The CDR3 bases are TGTGCCAGCAGTTCCCCAAGTGCCGCGGGGACCCCCTACAATGAGCAGTTCTTC.

This clone turned up a few times. The J gene is TRBJ2-5, the V gene TRBV18; 7 bases map to TRBD1. Trimming at V came to 1 base and at J to 3 bases, leaving 8 bases not matched to a gene. Germline values: CDR1 KGHSH, CDR2 LQKENI. The length of the CDR3 is 16 residues. The CDR3 coding sequence is TGTGCCAGCTCACCACGACCTGGACAGGAGGAAGAGACCCAGTACTTC. Its translation is CASSPRPGQEEETQYF.

The rearrangement joins TRBV7-2 to TRBJ1-4, with 7 bases aligning to TRBD1. This CDR3 spans 15 amino acids. With 7 bases clipped from V and 7 bases from J, the junction kept 12 bases outside the gene matches. CDR1 SGHTA and CDR2 FQGNSA come from the germline V gene. CDR3 sequence (DNA): TGTGCCAGCACAAAACCGGGACAGCAATCTGAAAAACTGTTTTTT. Translating gives CASTKPGQQSEKLFF.

The CDR3 sequence is CASSTSGTNEQFF. The CDR3 nucleotides are TGTGCCAGCAGTACGTCAGGGACTAATGAGCAGTTCTTC. This chain uses TRBV6-2 or TRBV6-3 with TRBJ2-1; possible D gene TRBD2, 6 bases. This CDR3 has 13 amino acids. V shed 5 bases and J shed 7 bases, with 12 bases lying between them. CDR1 is MNHEY, CDR2 SVGEGT, per germline.

V is TRBV19 and J is TRBJ1-5; a possible D gene is TRBD1 (5 bases). This CDR3 region has 13 residues. Germline CDR1 reads LNHDA; CDR2 reads SQIVND (reference sequence). V was clipped by 7 bases and J by 3 bases, with 10 bases between them. CDR3 nucleotides: TGTGCCAGTACCCCGACAGTCAATCAGCCCCAGCATTTT. Translated: CASTPTVNQPQHF.

The chain has TRBV5-4 and TRBJ1-2; 8 nucleotides line up with TRBD1. The CDR3 spans 17 residues. Looked up from germline, CDR1 is SGHNT and CDR2 is YYREEE (reference sequence). Unmatched junction bases numbered 7, after V lost 0 bases and J lost 0 bases. The CDR3 region is CASSLETGGSANYGYTF. CDR3 bases: TGTGCCAGCAGCTTGGAAACAGGGGGTTCCGCTAACTATGGCTACACCTTC.

The rearrangement uses TRBV7-9 and TRBJ1-2; possible D gene TRBD1, 6 bases. This CDR3 is 13 amino acids long. CDR1 is SEHNR and CDR2 is FQNEAQ in the germline V gene (reference sequence). V lost 5 bases, J lost 6 bases, and 13 bases lay in between. The CDR3 region is CASSVQGLDGYTF. CDR3 DNA: TGTGCCAGCAGCGTGCAGGGGCTTGATGGCTACACCTTC.

For the CDR3, the DNA is TGTGCCAGCAGTTTCACAGGGCTCCACGAGCAGTACTTC. Protein sequence: CASSFTGLHEQYF. The rearrangement joins TRBV6-2 or TRBV6-3 to TRBJ2-7, with D possibly matching TRBD1 (6 bases). Trimming removed 4 bases at V and 5 bases at J, with 12 bases between. CDR3 length equals 13 residues. Germline CDR1 and CDR2: MNHEY and SVGEGT.

The chain uses TRBV6-5 and TRBJ1-1; a possible D gene is TRBD1 (5 bases). The germline V gene encodes CDR1 MNHEY and CDR2 SVGAGI. The CDR3 covers 14 residues. V lost 7 bases, J lost 9 bases, and 21 bases lay in between. The chain's CDR3 is CASTNLRRGGQAFF. The CDR3 DNA is TGTGCCAGCACCAATCTTAGGAGGGGCGGTCAAGCTTTCTTT.

The chain combines TRBV19 with TRBJ1-1; D gene ambiguous. The CDR3 extends over 15 amino acids. The germline gives CDR1 LNHDA, CDR2 SQIVND (reference sequence). Trimming removed 0 bases from V and 6 bases from J, with 14 bases in between. The CDR3: CASSIDTVLKAEAFF. CDR3 in DNA: TGTGCCAGTAGTATAGACACAGTCTTAAAAGCTGAAGCTTTCTTT.

The chain combines TRBV4-3 with TRBJ2-3, with D perhaps matching TRBD2 (5 bases). The V end lost 0 bases, the J end lost 0 bases, and 13 bases lay between the germline ends. CDR1 LGHNA and CDR2 YSLEER come from the germline V gene. The CDR3 totals 17 residues. CDR3 coding DNA: TGCGCCAGCAGCCAAGAGGGTCGGGGAGCTAGCACAGATACGCAGTATTTT. Amino acids: CASSQEGRGASTDTQYF.

The rearrangement links TRBV27 to TRBJ1-1, with TRBD1 matching 7 bases. The CDR3 covers 14 residues. Trimming at V came to 6 bases and at J to 0 bases, leaving 4 bases not matched to a gene. Per germline, CDR1 MNHEY and CDR2 SMNVEV (reference sequence). The chain's CDR3 is CASSDGQVNTEAFF. Here the CDR3 DNA reads TGTGCCAGCAGCGACGGACAGGTGAACACTGAAGCTTTCTTT.

This chain uses TRBV10-3 with TRBJ2-7, with 13 bases lining up with TRBD2. V lost 6 bases, J lost 3 bases, and 8 bases stayed unmatched. The germline gives CDR1 ENHRY, CDR2 SYGVKD. The CDR3 consists of 16 residues. This CDR3 is CAISPGLAGENYEQYF. For the CDR3, the DNA is TGTGCCATCAGCCCCGGACTAGCGGGAGAGAACTACGAGCAGTACTTC.

The genes are TRBV5-6 and TRBJ1-1; TRBD1 is a possible D gene (6 bases). Germline assignment: CDR1 SGHDT and CDR2 YYEEEE. The CDR3 runs 16 residues. With 4 bases removed from V and 0 bases from J, the gap between germline ends came to 16 bases. The CDR3 loop is CASSEAGVRMNTEAFF. CDR3 DNA sequence: TGTGCCAGCAGCGAGGCAGGGGTAAGGATGAACACTGAAGCTTTCTTT. Full variable domain (rest looked up from reference TRBV5-6 and TRBJ1-1): DAGVTQSPTHLIKTRGQQVTLRCSPKSGHDTVSWYQQALGQGPQFIFQYYEEEERQRGNFPDRFSGHQFPNYSSELNVNALLLGDSALYLCASSEAGVRMNTEAFFGQGTRLTVV.